This T cell receptor beta chain is from a study of T-cell reconstitution after alpha-beta-depleted transplantation in children. Broader study findings: T-cell counts and diversity at one year post-transplant came mainly from newly produced T cells. About two months after transplant, alpha-beta T cells reportedly came from several hundred expanded graft clones.

A note on this clonotype: Its antigen is unidentified.

It was with unique molecular identifiers that the TCRbeta library was prepared. TCRdb reprocessed the PCR reads with MiXCR, giving one entry per CDR3 protein. The repertoire holds 450,000 to 600,000 distinct CDR3 sequences, with more than 9% as singletons. CDR1 and CDR2 (germline): MNHEY, SMNVEV (reference sequence). The CDR3 is 16 amino acids. Trimming removed 0 bases from V and 0 bases from J, with 12 bases in between. The chain combines TRBV27 with TRBJ2-7; D unclear. This sequence was found in a child aged 2-15 years with inherited bone marrow failure, due to receive a stem cell transplant. The starting material was PBMCs, obtained before TCRalphabeta/CD19-depleted stem cell transplant. CDR3 loop: CASSLSIGVHSYEQYF. The CDR3 coding sequence is TGTGCCAGCAGTTTATCGATCGGCGTTCACTCCTACGAGCAGTACTTC.